This T cell receptor (beta chain) was profiled in a study of OX40 agonist ivuxolimab in advanced cancers. V was clipped by 1 base and J by 2 bases, with 15 bases between them. CDR3 size: 17 residues. Germline V gene data show CDR1 as LNHDA and CDR2 as SQIVND (reference sequence). Data came from immunoSEQ multiplex PCR; TCRdb stores just in-frame clones and leaves some out. In the table there are 80,000 or so clones, 80% to 95% of which are singletons. The material sequenced was CD4+ or CD8+ T cells sorted from blood, taken in a trial of the OX40 agonist ivuxolimab. The receptor was derived from an adult with an advanced solid tumor such as melanoma, head and neck, liver or kidney cancer. The V and J genes are TRBV19 and TRBJ1-5; TRBD1 is a possible D gene (6 bases). The CDR3 loop reads CASSIGRQEMGNQPQHF. As DNA, the CDR3 is TGTGCCAGTAGTATAGGCCGACAGGAGATGGGCAATCAGCCCCAGCATTTT.